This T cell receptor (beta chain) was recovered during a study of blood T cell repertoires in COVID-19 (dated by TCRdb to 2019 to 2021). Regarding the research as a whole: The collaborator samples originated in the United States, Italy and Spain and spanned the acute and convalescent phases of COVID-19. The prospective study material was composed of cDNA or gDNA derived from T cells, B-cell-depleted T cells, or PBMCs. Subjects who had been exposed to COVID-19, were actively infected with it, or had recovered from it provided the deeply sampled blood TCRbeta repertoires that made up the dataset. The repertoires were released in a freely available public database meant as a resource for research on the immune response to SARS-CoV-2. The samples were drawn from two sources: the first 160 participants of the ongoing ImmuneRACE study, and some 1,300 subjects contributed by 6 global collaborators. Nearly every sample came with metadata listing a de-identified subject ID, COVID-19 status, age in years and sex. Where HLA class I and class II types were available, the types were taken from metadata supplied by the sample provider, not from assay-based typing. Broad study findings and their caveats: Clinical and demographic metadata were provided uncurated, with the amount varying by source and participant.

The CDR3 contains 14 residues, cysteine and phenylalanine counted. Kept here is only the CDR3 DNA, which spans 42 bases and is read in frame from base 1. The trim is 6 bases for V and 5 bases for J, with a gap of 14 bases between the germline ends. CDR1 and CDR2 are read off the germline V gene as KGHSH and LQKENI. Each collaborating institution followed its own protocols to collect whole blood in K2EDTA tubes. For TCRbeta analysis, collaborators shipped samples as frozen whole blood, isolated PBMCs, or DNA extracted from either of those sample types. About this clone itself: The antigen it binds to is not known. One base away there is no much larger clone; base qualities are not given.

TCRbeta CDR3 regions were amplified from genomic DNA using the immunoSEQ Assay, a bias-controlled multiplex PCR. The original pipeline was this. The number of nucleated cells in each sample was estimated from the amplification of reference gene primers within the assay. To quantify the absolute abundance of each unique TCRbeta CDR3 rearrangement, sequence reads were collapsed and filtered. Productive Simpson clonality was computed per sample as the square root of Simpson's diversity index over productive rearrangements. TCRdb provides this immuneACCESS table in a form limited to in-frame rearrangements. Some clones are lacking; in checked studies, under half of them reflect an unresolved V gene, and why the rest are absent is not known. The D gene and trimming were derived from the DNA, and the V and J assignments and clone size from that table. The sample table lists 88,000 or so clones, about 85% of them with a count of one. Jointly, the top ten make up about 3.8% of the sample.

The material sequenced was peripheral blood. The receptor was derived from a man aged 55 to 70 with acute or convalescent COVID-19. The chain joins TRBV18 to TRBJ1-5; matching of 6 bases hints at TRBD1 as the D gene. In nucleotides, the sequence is TGTGCCAGCTCTCGGGGGGCGTCGGATCAGCCCCAGCATTTT. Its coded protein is CASSRGASDQPQHF.